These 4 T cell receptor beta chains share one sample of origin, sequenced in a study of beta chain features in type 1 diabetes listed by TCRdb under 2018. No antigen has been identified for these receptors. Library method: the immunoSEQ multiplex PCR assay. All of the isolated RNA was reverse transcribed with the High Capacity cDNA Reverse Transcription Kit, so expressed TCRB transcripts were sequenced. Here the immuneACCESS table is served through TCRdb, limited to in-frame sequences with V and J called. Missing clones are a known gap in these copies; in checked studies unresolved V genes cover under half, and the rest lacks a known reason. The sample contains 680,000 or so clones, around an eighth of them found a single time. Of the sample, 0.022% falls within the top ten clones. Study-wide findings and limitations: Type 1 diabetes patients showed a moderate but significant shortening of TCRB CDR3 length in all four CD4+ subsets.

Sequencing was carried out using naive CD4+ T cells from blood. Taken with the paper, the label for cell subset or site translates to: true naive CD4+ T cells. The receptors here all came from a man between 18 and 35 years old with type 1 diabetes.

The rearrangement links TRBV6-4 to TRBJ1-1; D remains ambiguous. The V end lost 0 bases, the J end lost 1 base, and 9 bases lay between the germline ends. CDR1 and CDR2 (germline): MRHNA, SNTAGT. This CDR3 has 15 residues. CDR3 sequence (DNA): TGTGCCAGCAGTGACTCGACCCTTGGGAACACTGAAGCTTTCTTT. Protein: CASSDSTLGNTEAFF.

For the CDR3, the DNA is TGTGCCAGCACCGACAGGGGGCCTAGCACAGATACGCAGTATTTT. Translating gives CASTDRGPSTDTQYF. The genes are TRBV2 and TRBJ2-3; 10 nucleotides align to TRBD1. The ends lost 7 bases at V and 0 bases at J; junction bases unmatched: 4. Germline V gene sequence: CDR1 SNHLY, CDR2 FYNNEI. The CDR3 is 15 amino acids.

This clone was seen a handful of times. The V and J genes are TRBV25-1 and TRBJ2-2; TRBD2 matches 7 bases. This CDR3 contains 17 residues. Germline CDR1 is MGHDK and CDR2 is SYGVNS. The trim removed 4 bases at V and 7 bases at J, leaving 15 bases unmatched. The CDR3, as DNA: TGTGCCAGCAGTGTATTGGAAGGGAGGGGAGGTCACGGGGAGCTGTTTTTT. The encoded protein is CASSVLEGRGGHGELFF.

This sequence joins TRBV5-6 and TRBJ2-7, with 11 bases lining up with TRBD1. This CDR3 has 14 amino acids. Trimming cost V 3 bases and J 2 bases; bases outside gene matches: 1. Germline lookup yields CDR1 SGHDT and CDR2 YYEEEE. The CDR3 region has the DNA TGTGCCAGCAGCTGGGACAGGGGGGCCTACGAGCAGTACTTC. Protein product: CASSWDRGAYEQYF.